The subject of this entry is one T cell receptor beta chain. Antigen: not known. This sample stems from a study of cytomegalovirus exposure and HLA in healthy donors. The CDR3 sequence is 13 residues long. The V and J ends lost 4 bases and 3 bases respectively, with 9 bases between them. Germline V gene lookup returns CDR1 ENHRY and CDR2 SYGVKD. PCR amplification relied on 60 Vbeta primers (plus 13 Jbeta primers). Clones were read by immunoSEQ multiplex PCR, and TCRdb kept only the in-frame ones, dropping some. The table records about 150,000 clones, about 85% of them present only once. Overall study findings and caveats: A later analysis, which compared TCR beta chains of equal frequency, found the HLA-associated ones more clonally expanded.

V and J are TRBV10-3 and TRBJ1-2; possible D gene TRBD1, 5 bases. The origin of this receptor is a woman aged 18-35 years in good health and CMV-seronegative. The material sequenced was PBMCs. CDR3 sequence: CAISGGGDYGYTF. CDR3 nucleotides: TGTGCCATCAGTGGGGGCGGGGACTATGGCTACACCTTC.